The TCR beta chain under discussion was sequenced for a study of vaccination effects on CD4 cells after COVID-19. The germline CDR1 and CDR2 sequences are SNHLY and FYNNEI. Trimming cost V 7 bases and J 3 bases; bases outside gene matches: 5. The CDR3 sequence is 14 residues long. Profiled with immunoSEQ multiplex PCR; TCRdb holds only in-frame clones, not every one. The table records approximately 74,000 clones, around 79% of them present only once. With regard to this clone: Its target is not known.

Before sequencing, viral peptide pools were used by the ViraFEST assay to expand antigen-specific CD4+ T cells. After more than 8 days in culture, the CD4+ T cells were isolated. Among the vaccine recipients, none had a prior SARS-CoV-2 infection, and nucleocapsid antibodies were negative. IL-2 medium was substituted for half the medium on days 3 and 7. The source of this sequence is a human donor who received a COVID-19 vaccine. Sample: CD4+ T cells from PBMCs cultured with HCoV-NL63 spike peptides, taken before COVID-19 vaccination. The chain joins TRBV2 to TRBJ1-5, with 8 bases matching TRBD1. Here the CDR3 reads CASTGQGDNQPQHF. The CDR3 DNA reads TGTGCCAGCACTGGACAGGGAGACAATCAGCCCCAGCATTTT.